Included here is one T cell receptor (beta chain) sequence, with context. What it binds is unknown. The CDR3 totals 12 residues. Germline CDR1 DFQATT, CDR2 SNEGSKA (reference sequence). The V and J ends lost 8 bases and 10 bases respectively, with 20 bases between them. The record originates from a study of T-cell memory formation after mild COVID-19. TCRdb redid the calling of the 5' RACE reads with MiXCR, one entry per CDR3 protein. The table lists 300,000 to 350,000 distinct CDR3 sequences, roughly an eighth of them singletons, with 20% to 25% in the top ten. Notes on the study in general: From day 15 to 85, contracting clones were balanced between CD4 and CD8, whereas later expanders leaned toward CD4+.

The TCR originated in a man between 18 and 29 years old who had mild COVID-19 (a few samples of this study predate the infection). Cell type and time point are not known. The V and J genes are TRBV20-1 and TRBJ2-5; either TRBD1 or TRBD2 may fit D (5 bases each). The source material was PBMCs or a T cell subset sorted from them (not recorded which). Written as DNA, the CDR3 is TGCAGTCACCGGGACCCCCTTTTAGACCAGTACTTC. This encodes CSHRDPLLDQYF.